Presented here are 17 T cell receptor beta chains from one specimen sequenced in a study of cytomegalovirus exposure and HLA in healthy donors. Amplification used 60 Vbeta primers and 13 Jbeta primers. Here immunoSEQ multiplex PCR was the method, and the copy in TCRdb shows in-frame clones only, minus some. Among 95,000 to 150,000 clones listed, about 10% were seen once. The sequenced sample was PBMCs. The receptors here all came from a young woman in good health and CMV-seropositive.

The V gene is TRBV5-5, the J gene TRBJ1-2; D not resolved. Trimming pared 4 bases from V and 8 bases from J, leaving 18 bases between. CDR1 and CDR2 (germline): SGHKS, YYEKEE (reference sequence). The CDR3 spans 14 residues. The CDR3 region is CASSPLGSNGGYTF. As DNA, the CDR3 is TGTGCCAGCAGCCCCCTCGGGTCCAACGGGGGCTACACCTTC. The full variable domain, rest sourced from reference TRBV5-5 and TRBJ1-2, is DAGVTQSPTHLIKTRGQQVTLRCSPISGHKSVSWYQQVLGQGPQFIFQYYEKEERGRGNFPDRFSARQFPNYSSELNVNALLLGDSALYLCASSPLGSNGGYTFGSGTRLTVV.

A few counts support this clone. The chain has TRBV5-1 and TRBJ2-3; 8 bases are shared with TRBD1. This CDR3 comprises 15 residues. Germline-derived CDR1 and CDR2 are SGHRS and YFSETQ. Trimming took 3 bases from V and 6 from J; bases not matched to a gene: 9. DNA of the CDR3: TGCGCCAGCAGCTGGAGACAGGGGTGGAAGGATACGCAGTATTTT. It translates to CASSWRQGWKDTQYF.

The chain combines TRBV15 with TRBJ2-7, with a tentative D call TRBD2 (6 bases). Germline loops: CDR1 LNHNV, CDR2 YYDKDF (reference sequence). CDR3 length: 15 amino acids. Trimming removed 5 bases from V and 3 bases from J, with 17 bases in between. CDR3 coding DNA: TGTGCCACCAGCTCCCACCCGGACGGGAGCTACGAGCAGTACTTC. Translated, it gives CATSSHPDGSYEQYF.

The CDR3 DNA reads as TGTGCCAGCAGCGTAGCGGGGGTCCAAGAGACCCAGTACTTC. Translated: CASSVAGVQETQYF. V and J are TRBV9 and TRBJ2-5, with TRBD2 as a possible D gene (6 bases). Per germline, CDR1 SGDLS and CDR2 YYNGEE. This CDR3 has 14 residues. Trimming shortened V by 0 bases and J by 1 base, and 7 bases separated the two germline ends.

J is TRBJ1-4 and V is TRBV6-5; D is undetermined. The V end was cut by 5 bases, the J end by 12 bases, with 19 bases between. Germline CDR1 and CDR2: MNHEY and SVGAGI. There are 14 residues in the CDR3. The CDR3 sequence: CASSQALSFTELFF. The DNA for the CDR3 is TGTGCCAGCAGTCAGGCCCTGAGCTTCACCGAACTGTTTTTT.

The rearrangement links TRBV18 to TRBJ1-4; D call uncertain. The CDR3 extends over 14 amino acids. The germline CDR1 and CDR2 sequences are KGHSH and LQKENI. The V gene lost 8 bases and the J gene lost 5 bases, with 15 bases spanning the gap. CDR3 sequence (DNA): TGTGCCAGCGCATTAAACTCGAAAAATGAAAAACTGTTTTTT. Translation gives CASALNSKNEKLFF. Drawing the rest from reference TRBV18 and TRBJ1-4, the complete variable domain is NAGVMQNPRHLVRRRGQEARLRCSPMKGHSHVYWYRQLPEEGLKFMVYLQKENIIDESGMPKERFSAEFPKEGPSILRIQQVVRGDSAAYFCASALNSKNEKLFFGSGTQLSVL.

There are a few counts of this clone. The J gene is TRBJ2-5, the V gene TRBV13, with 7 bases fitting TRBD1. This CDR3 has 15 amino acids. The germline gives CDR1 PRHDT, CDR2 FYEKMQ (reference sequence). Germline trimming cut 5 bases from V and 3 bases from J; bases unmatched to any gene: 9. In DNA, the CDR3 is TGTGCCAGCAGCCCGATAAGACAGGGTAAAGAGACCCAGTACTTC. Its protein is CASSPIRQGKETQYF.

This clone was seen only a few times. The chain recombines TRBV9 with TRBJ2-5, with D possibly being TRBD2 (5 bases). CDR1 and CDR2 from the germline V gene are SGDLS and YYNGEE. This CDR3 has 18 amino acids. The V end was cut by 4 bases, the J end by 3 bases, with 25 bases between. This CDR3 is CASSRAGGTRVGKETQYF. Here the CDR3 DNA reads TGTGCCAGCAGCCGGGCGGGCGGAACAAGGGTAGGGAAAGAGACCCAGTACTTC.

The chain couples TRBV2 to TRBJ1-6; perhaps TRBD1 as D (5 bases). Trimming took off 11 bases at V and 6 bases at J, with 17 bases between the two ends. This CDR3 contains 14 residues. Germline loops: CDR1 SNHLY, CDR2 FYNNEI. The CDR3 nucleotides read TGTGCCGGGTCGTCACAGGACCTTAATTCACCCCTCCACTTT. This sequence encodes CAGSSQDLNSPLHF.

This clone has just a few counts. The chain carries TRBV28 and TRBJ2-3; D gene uncertain. The CDR3 is made up of 12 amino acids. V was pared by 8 bases and J by 5 bases, with 11 bases between. CDR1 MDHEN and CDR2 SYDVKM come from the germline V gene. The CDR3: CASQTSRDTQYF. The CDR3 DNA reads as TGTGCCAGCCAAACTTCAAGAGATACGCAGTATTTT.

The chain combines TRBV18 with TRBJ1-3, with a weak D call TRBD1 (5 bases). CDR1 and CDR2 from the germline V gene are KGHSH and LQKENI. V lost 3 bases and J lost 0, with 9 bases in between. This CDR3 contains 15 residues. The CDR3 loop reads CASSPGLTSGNTIYF. In nucleotides, the CDR3 is TGTGCCAGCTCACCGGGGCTCACCTCTGGAAACACCATATATTTT.

The chain has TRBV15 and TRBJ2-5, with TRBD2 matching 10 bases. Judging by the DNA end, TRBJ2-7 fits better; the J call may be wrong. This CDR3 has 17 amino acids. From germline, CDR1 is LNHNV and CDR2 YYDKDF (reference sequence). CDR3 in DNA: TGTGCCACCAGCAGAGTAGGATGGACTAGCGGAACCTACGAGCAGTACTTC. Translating gives CATSRVGWTSGTYEQYF.

V usage is TRBV6-6 and J usage is TRBJ2-1; TRBD1 matches 8 bases. Germline V gene sequence: CDR1 MNHNY, CDR2 SVGAGI (reference sequence). V gave up 5 bases and J gave up 4 bases; unmatched junction bases: 4. The CDR3 runs 14 residues. CDR3 DNA sequence: TGTGCCAGCAGTCAGGACAGGGTGTACAATGAGCAGTTCTTC. Translating it yields CASSQDRVYNEQFF.

This clone was counted only a few times. The V and J genes are TRBV30 and TRBJ1-5, with D possibly being TRBD1 (5 bases). The length of the CDR3 is 12 residues. The V gene lost 0 bases and the J gene lost 7 bases, with 7 bases spanning the gap. Germline assignment: CDR1 GTSNPN and CDR2 SVGIG (reference sequence). The CDR3 protein is CAWSVGLQPQHF. The CDR3 nucleotides are TGTGCCTGGAGTGTGGGGCTCCAGCCCCAGCATTTT. Full variable domain (missing parts from reference TRBV30 and TRBJ1-5): SQTIHQWPATLVQPVGSPLSLECTVEGTSNPNLYWYRQAAGRGLQLLFYSVGIGQISSEVPQNLSASRPQDRQFILSSKKLLLSDSGFYLCAWSVGLQPQHFGDGTRLSIL.

The chain employs TRBV5-1 and TRBJ2-2; TRBD2 matches 11 bases. This CDR3 comprises 16 residues. Looked up from germline, CDR1 is SGHRS and CDR2 is YFSETQ. J was trimmed by 5 bases and V by 4 bases; bases with no gene match: 7. The CDR3 nucleotides read TGCGCCAGCAGCCTACTAGCGGGAGAATGGACCGGGGAGCTGTTTTTT. Residues: CASSLLAGEWTGELFF.

This clone was detected a few times. The rearrangement links TRBV6-6 to TRBJ1-1, with D possibly TRBD1 on 6 matching bases. Germline CDR1 reads MNHNY; CDR2 reads SVGAGI (reference sequence). The V end was cut by 6 bases, the J end by 1 base, with 6 bases between. The CDR3 extends over 12 amino acids. The CDR3 is CASSRGNTEAFF. In DNA form, the CDR3 reads TGTGCCAGCAGCAGGGGGAACACTGAAGCTTTCTTT.

In its sample, this clone was seen a few times. CDR3 DNA sequence: TGTGCCAGCAGCTTAGTTGGGGGCGCAGATACGCAGTATTTT. Translating gives CASSLVGGADTQYF. V is TRBV7-8 and J is TRBJ2-3; possibly TRBD1 for D (6 bases). Germline CDR1 is SGHVS and CDR2 is FQNEAQ. V lost 1 base and J lost 4, with 9 bases in between. The CDR3 has 14 amino acids.